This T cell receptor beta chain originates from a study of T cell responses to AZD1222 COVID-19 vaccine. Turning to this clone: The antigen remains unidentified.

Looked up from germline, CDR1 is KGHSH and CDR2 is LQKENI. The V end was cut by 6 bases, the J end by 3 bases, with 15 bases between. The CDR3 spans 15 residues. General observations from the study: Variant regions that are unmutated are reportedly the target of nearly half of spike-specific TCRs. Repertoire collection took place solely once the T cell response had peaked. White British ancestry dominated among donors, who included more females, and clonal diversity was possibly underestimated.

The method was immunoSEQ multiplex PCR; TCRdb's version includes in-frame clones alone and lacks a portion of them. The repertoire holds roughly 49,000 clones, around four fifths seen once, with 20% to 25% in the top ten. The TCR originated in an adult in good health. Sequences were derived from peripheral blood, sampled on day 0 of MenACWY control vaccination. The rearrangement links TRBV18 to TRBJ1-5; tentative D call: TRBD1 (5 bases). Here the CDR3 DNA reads TGTGCCAGCTCTCCCGGGAGGGGAGACAATCAGCCCCAGCATTTT. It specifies CASSPGRGDNQPQHF.